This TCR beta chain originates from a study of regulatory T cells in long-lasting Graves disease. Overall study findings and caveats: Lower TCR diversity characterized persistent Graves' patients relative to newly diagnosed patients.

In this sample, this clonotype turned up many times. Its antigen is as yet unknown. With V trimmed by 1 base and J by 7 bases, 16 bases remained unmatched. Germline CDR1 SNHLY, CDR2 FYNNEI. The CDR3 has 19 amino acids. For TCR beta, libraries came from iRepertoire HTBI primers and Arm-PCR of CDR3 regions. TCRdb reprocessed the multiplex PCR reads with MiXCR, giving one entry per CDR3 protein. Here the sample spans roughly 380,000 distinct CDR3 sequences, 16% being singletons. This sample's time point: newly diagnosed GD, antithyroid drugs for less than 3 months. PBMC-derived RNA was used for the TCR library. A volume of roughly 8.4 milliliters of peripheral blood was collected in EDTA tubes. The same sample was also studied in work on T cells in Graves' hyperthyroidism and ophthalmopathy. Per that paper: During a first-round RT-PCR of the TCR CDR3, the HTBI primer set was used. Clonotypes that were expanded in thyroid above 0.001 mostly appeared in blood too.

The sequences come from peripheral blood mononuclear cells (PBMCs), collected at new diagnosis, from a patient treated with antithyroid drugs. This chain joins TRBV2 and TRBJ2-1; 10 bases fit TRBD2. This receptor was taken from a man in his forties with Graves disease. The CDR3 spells CASSEDFGFELAGRNEQFF. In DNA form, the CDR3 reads TGTGCCAGCAGTGAAGATTTTGGTTTTGAACTAGCGGGGAGGAATGAGCAGTTCTTC.